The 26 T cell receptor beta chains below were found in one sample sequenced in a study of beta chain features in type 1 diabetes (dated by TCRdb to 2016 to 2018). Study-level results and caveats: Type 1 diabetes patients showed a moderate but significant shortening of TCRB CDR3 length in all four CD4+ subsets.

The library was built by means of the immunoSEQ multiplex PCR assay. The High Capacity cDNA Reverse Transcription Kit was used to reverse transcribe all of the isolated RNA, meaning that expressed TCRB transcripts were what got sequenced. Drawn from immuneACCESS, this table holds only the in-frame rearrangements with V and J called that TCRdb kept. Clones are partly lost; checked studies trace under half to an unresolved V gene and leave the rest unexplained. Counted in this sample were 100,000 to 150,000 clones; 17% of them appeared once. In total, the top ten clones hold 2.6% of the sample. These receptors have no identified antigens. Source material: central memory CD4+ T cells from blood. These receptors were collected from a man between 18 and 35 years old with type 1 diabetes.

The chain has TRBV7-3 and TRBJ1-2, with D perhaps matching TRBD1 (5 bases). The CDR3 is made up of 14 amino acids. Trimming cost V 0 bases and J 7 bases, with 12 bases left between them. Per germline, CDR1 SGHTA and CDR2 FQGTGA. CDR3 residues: CASSLTPDNGGYTF. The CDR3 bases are TGTGCCAGCAGCTTAACGCCGGACAACGGTGGCTACACCTTC.

The CDR3 DNA sequence: TGCGCCAGCAGCTTCCAGACAGACAATGAGCAGTTCTTC. It encodes CASSFQTDNEQFF. V is TRBV5-1 and J is TRBJ2-1; the D gene is possibly TRBD1 (5 bases). This CDR3 comprises 13 residues. Trimming removed 2 bases from V and 5 bases from J, with 8 bases in between. CDR1 and CDR2 (germline): SGHRS, YFSETQ.

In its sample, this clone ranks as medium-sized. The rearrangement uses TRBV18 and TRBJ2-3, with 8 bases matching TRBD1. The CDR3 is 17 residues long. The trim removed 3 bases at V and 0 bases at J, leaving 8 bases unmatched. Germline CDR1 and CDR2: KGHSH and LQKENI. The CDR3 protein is CASSPPRTGRSTDTQYF. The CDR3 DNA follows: TGTGCCAGCTCACCTCCCCGGACAGGGAGGAGCACAGATACGCAGTATTTT.

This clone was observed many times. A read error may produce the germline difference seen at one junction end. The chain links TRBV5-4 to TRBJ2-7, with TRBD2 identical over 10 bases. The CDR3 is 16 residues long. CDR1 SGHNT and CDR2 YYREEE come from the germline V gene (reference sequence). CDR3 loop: CASSLLAGPSSYEQYF. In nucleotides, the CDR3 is TGCGCCAGCAGCCTACTAGCGGGGCCGAGCTCCTACGAGCAGTACTTC.

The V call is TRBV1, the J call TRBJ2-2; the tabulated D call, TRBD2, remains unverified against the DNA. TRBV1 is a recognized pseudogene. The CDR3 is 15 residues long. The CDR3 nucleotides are TGCACCAGCAGGAAGGGGCGGGATCGCACCGGGGAGCTGTTTTTT. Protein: CTSRKGRDRTGELFF.

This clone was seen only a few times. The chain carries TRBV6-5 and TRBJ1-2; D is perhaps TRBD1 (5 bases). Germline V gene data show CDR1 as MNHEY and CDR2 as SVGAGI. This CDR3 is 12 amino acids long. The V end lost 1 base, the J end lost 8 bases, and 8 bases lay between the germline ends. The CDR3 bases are TGTGCCAGCAGTTACTTCGGGGGAGGCTACACCTTC. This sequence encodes CASSYFGGGYTF.

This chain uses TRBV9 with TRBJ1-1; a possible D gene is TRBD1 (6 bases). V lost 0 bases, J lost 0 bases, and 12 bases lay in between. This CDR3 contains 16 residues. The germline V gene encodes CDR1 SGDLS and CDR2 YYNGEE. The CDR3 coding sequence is TGTGCCAGCAGCGTAGGACAGGCCGGGGTGAACACTGAAGCTTTCTTT. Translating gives CASSVGQAGVNTEAFF.

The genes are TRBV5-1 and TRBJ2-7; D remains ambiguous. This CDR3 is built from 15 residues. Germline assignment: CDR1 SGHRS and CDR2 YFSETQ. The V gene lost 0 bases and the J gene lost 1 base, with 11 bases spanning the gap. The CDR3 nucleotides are TGCGCCAGCAGCTTGGGCTGGGCTTCGTCCTACGAGCAGTACTTC. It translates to CASSLGWASSYEQYF.

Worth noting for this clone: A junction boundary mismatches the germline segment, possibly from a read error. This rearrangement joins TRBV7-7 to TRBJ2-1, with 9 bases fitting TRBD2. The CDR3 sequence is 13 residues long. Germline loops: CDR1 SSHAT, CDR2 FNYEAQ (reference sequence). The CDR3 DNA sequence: TGTGCTAGCAGCTTATCTAGCGGGGCTGAGCAGTTCTTC. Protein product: CASSLSSGAEQFF.

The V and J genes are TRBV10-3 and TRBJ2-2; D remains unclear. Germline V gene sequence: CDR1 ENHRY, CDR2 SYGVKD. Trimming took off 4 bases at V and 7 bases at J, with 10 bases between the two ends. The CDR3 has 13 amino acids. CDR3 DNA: TGTGCCATCAGTGGGCCAACCGGCGGGGAGCTGTTTTTT. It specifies CAISGPTGGELFF.

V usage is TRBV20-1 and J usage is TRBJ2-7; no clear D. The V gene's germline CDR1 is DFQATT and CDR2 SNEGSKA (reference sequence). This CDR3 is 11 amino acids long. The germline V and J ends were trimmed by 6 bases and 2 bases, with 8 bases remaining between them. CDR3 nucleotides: TGCAGTGCCGCGCCCACCTACGAGCAGTACTTC. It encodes CSAAPTYEQYF.

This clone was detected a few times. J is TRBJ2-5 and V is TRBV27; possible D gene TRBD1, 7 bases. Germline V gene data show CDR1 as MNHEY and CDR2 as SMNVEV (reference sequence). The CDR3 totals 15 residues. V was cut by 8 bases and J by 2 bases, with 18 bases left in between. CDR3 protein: CASRGGDRKQETQYF. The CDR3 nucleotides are TGTGCCAGCCGTGGAGGGGACAGAAAGCAAGAGACCCAGTACTTC.

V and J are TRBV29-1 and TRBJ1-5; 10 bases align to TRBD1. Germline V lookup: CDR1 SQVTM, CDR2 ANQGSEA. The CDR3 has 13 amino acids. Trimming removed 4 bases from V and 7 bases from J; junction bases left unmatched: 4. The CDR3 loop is CSVGQGARQPQHF. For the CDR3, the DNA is TGCAGCGTTGGACAGGGGGCGAGGCAGCCCCAGCATTTT.

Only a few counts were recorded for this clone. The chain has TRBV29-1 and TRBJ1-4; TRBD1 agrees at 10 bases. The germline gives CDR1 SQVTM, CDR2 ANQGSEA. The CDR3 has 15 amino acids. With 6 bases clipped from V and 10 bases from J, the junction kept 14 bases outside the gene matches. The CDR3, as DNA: TGCAGCGTCATCCCAAGCGGGACAGGGGCGGGAAAACTGTTTTTT. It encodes CSVIPSGTGAGKLFF.

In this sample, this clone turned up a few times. The CDR3 coding sequence is TGTGCCAGCAGCTTGTCAGGTGTCGGGGAGCTGTTTTTT. It encodes CASSLSGVGELFF. The chain combines TRBV7-2 with TRBJ2-2, with no clear D. Looked up from germline, CDR1 is SGHTA and CDR2 is FQGNSA. This CDR3 is 13 amino acids long. The ends were cut back, 3 bases at V and 7 bases at J, with 9 bases in the middle.

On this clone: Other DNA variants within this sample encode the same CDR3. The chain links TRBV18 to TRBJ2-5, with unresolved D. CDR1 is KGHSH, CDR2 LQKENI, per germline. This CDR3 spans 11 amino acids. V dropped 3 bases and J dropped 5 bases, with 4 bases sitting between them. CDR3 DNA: TGTGCCAGCTCACCGAGGGAGACCCAGTACTTC. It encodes CASSPRETQYF. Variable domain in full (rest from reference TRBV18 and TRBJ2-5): NAGVMQNPRHLVRRRGQEARLRCSPMKGHSHVYWYRQLPEEGLKFMVYLQKENIIDESGMPKERFSAEFPKEGPSILRIQQVVRGDSAAYFCASSPRETQYFGPGTRLLVL.

In DNA, the CDR3 is TGTGCCAGCTCACCGACAGGGGGCTTAAACAATGAGCAGTTCTTC. The encoded protein is CASSPTGGLNNEQFF. The chain is built from TRBV18 and TRBJ2-1; 10 nucleotides agree with TRBD1. The junction had 4 bases not matched to a gene; V was cut back by 3 bases and J by 5 bases. Per the germline V gene, CDR1 is KGHSH and CDR2 is LQKENI. The CDR3 runs 15 residues.

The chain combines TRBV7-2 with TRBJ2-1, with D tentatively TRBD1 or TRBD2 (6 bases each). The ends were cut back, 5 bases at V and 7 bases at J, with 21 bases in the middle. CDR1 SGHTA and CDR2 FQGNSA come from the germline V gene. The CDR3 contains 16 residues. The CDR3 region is CASSGPGGTFKNEQFF. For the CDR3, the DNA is TGTGCCAGCAGCGGTCCCGGGGGCACCTTTAAGAATGAGCAGTTCTTC.

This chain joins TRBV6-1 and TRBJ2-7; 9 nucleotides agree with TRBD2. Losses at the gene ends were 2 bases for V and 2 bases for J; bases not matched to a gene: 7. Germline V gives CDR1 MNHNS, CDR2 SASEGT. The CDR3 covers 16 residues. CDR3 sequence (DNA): TGTGCCAGCAGTGAAATGGGCGGGAGGGCCCCCTACGAGCAGTACTTC. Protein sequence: CASSEMGGRAPYEQYF.

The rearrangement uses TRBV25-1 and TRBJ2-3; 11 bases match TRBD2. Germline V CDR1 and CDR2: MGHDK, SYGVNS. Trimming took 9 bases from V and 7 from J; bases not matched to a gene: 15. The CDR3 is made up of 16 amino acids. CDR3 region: CARAQASGGRGNTQYF. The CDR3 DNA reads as TGTGCCAGGGCCCAGGCTAGCGGGGGGAGGGGAAATACGCAGTATTTT.

CDR3 residues: CASSPMAEATYEQYF. DNA for the CDR3: TGTGCCAGCTCACCAATGGCGGAAGCTACCTACGAGCAGTACTTC. The J gene is TRBJ2-7, the V gene TRBV18; D not resolved. CDR1 KGHSH and CDR2 LQKENI come from the germline V gene. Trimming took 2 bases from V and 2 from J, leaving 13 bases between them. This CDR3 region has 15 residues.

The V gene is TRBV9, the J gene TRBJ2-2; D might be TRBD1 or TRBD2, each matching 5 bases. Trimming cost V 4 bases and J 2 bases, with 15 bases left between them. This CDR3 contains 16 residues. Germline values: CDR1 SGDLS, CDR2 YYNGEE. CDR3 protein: CASSYTGWTNTGELFF. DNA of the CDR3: TGTGCCAGCAGCTATACAGGTTGGACTAACACCGGGGAGCTGTTTTTT.

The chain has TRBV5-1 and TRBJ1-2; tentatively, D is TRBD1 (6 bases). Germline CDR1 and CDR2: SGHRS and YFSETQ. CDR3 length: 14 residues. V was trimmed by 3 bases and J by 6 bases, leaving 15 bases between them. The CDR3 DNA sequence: TGCGCCAGCAGCTCACTTGGGACAAGGGATGGCTACACCTTC. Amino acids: CASSSLGTRDGYTF.

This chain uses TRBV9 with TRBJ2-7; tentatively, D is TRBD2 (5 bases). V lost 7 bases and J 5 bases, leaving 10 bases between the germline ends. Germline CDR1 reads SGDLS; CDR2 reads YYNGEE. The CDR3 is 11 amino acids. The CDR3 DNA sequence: TGTGCCAGCGGAAACGGGAACGAGCAGTACTTC. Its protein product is CASGNGNEQYF.

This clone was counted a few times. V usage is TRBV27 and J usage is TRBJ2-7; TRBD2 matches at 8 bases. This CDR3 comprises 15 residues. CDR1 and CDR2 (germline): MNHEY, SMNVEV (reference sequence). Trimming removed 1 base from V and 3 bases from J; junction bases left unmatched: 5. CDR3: CASSLLPSGFYEQYF. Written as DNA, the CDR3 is TGTGCCAGCAGTTTATTGCCTAGCGGGTTCTACGAGCAGTACTTC.

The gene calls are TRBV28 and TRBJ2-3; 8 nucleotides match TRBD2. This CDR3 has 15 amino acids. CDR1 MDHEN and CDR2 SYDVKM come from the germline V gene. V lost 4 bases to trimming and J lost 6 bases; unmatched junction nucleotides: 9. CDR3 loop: CASSSGGARQDTQYF. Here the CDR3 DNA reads TGTGCCAGCAGTTCGGGGGGGGCGCGTCAGGATACGCAGTATTTT.